This TCR delta chain appears in the sequencing data of a study of γδ T cells in repeated Plasmodium falciparum infection. Study-wide context: Donors had four controlled P. falciparum NF54 infections over roughly 640 days. Study-level results: Donors in Mali lived in a small rural village, largely one ethnic group.

This clone was found a few times. What it binds is not known. The protein held in TCRdb is that of a much larger clone and does not match this DNA's translation at residue 5, likely because of a read error; the protein shown is translated from the DNA. Both TRG and TRD chains were sequenced from each sorted sample. TCRdb reapplied CATT to the multiplex PCR reads. The sample shows tens of thousands of delta-chain clones, almost 1.5% of them seen only once. The sample comprised gamma-delta T cells from blood. The source is a pool of human donors (malaria-infected and uninfected, not separated).

CDR3 region: CACDAWGSCKGNTDKLIF. In nucleotides, the CDR3 is TGTGCCTGTGACGCTTGGGGATCCTGTAAGGGGAACACCGATAAACTCATCTTT. V gene TRDV2 combines with J gene TRDJ1, with D perhaps TRDD3 (6 bases). The germline V gene encodes CDR1 GEAIGNYY and CDR2 EKD. V lost 3 bases and J lost 0, with 22 bases in between. This CDR3 is built from 18 residues.